This T cell receptor beta chain was identified during a study of T-cell memory formation after mild COVID-19. TCRdb fed the 5' RACE reads into MiXCR, producing one record per CDR3 protein. This table holds about 340,000 distinct CDR3 sequences, about 16% found once. Germline V CDR1 and CDR2: MRHNA, SNTAGT. Trimming shortened V by 3 bases and J by 4 bases, and 9 bases separated the two germline ends. The CDR3 length is 13 residues. This clonotype was observed at least ten times. The TCR was taken from a man aged 18 to 30 who had mild COVID-19 (a few samples of this study predate the infection). Cell type and time point are not known. Sample: PBMCs or a T cell subset sorted from them (not recorded which). The J gene is TRBJ1-1, the V gene TRBV6-4; tentatively, D is TRBD1 (6 bases). CDR3 coding DNA: TGTGCCAGCAGTGAGGGGGCTGGCACTGAAGCTTTCTTT. Protein sequence: CASSEGAGTEAFF.